What follows describes a single TCR beta chain. V was clipped by 2 bases and J by 1 base, with 12 bases between them. Germline lookup yields CDR1 MNHEY and CDR2 SVGAGI. The CDR3 runs 16 residues. The data were taken from a study of control samples from healthy donors and cancer patients. Profiling relied on immunoSEQ multiplex PCR, and the TCRdb table lists in-frame clones only, not all of them. The profile covers 40,000 to 55,000 clones, with around 75% appearing a single time and roughly 17% taken by the ten largest. Sequenced material: formalin-fixed, paraffin-embedded tissue. This rearrangement joins TRBV6-5 to TRBJ1-3; no clear D gene. This receptor was identified in a male donor with melanoma. CDR3 loop: CASSYQYTSSGNTIYF. The CDR3 nucleotides are TGTGCCAGCAGTTACCAGTATACGAGTTCTGGAAACACCATATATTTT.